The 7 T cell receptor beta chains below come from one sample, sequenced in a study of cytomegalovirus exposure and HLA in healthy donors. The primer mix had 60 Vbeta and 13 Jbeta primers. Data came from immunoSEQ multiplex PCR; TCRdb stores just in-frame clones and leaves some out. The sample table includes tens of thousands of clones. The sequencing sample was made of PBMCs. These receptors all stem from an older woman in good health and CMV-seronegative.

CDR3 protein: CASSFTLAGGYEQYF. CDR3 bases: TGTGCCAGCAGTTTCACCTTAGCGGGAGGCTACGAGCAGTACTTC. The rearrangement joins TRBV27 to TRBJ2-5, with TRBD2 identical over 10 bases. The better agreement between TRBJ2-7 and the DNA end casts doubt on the J call. CDR3 length: 15 amino acids. Germline V gives CDR1 MNHEY, CDR2 SMNVEV (reference sequence).

The chain links TRBV7-9 to TRBJ2-7; TRBD1 agrees at 8 bases. The ends lost 5 bases at V and 0 bases at J; junction bases unmatched: 6. The CDR3 loop spans 15 amino acids. Per the germline V gene, CDR1 is SEHNR and CDR2 is FQNEAQ (reference sequence). The CDR3 nucleotides are TGTGCCAGCAGCCCCGGACAGGGAATCTCCTACGAGCAGTACTTC. This translates into CASSPGQGISYEQYF.

The chain carries TRBV2 and TRBJ1-1; D unclear. CDR3 length equals 13 residues. Trimming shortened V by 4 bases and J by 5 bases, and 11 bases separated the two germline ends. The germline V gene encodes CDR1 SNHLY and CDR2 FYNNEI. CDR3: CASSAMDLTEAFF. The CDR3, as DNA: TGTGCCAGCAGTGCTATGGACTTGACTGAAGCTTTCTTT.

The chain carries TRBV29-1 and TRBJ2-7; 7 nucleotides agree with TRBD2. The J call may be in error: the DNA end matches TRBJ2-5 better. CDR3 length: 14 amino acids. From germline, CDR1 is SQVTM and CDR2 ANQGSEA. This chain's CDR3 is CSVEDLGGQETQYF. The CDR3 DNA reads as TGCAGCGTTGAAGATCTCGGGGGGCAAGAGACCCAGTACTTC.

The genes are TRBV25-1 and TRBJ1-2; possible D gene TRBD1, 5 bases. The V gene's germline CDR1 is MGHDK and CDR2 SYGVNS. CDR3 length: 12 residues. The V end lost 4 bases, the J end lost 7 bases, and 10 bases lay between the germline ends. DNA for the CDR3: TGTGCCAGCAGTGGAGGGGAGGGTGGCTACACCTTC. Translation gives CASSGGEGGYTF.

The rearrangement joins TRBV28 to TRBJ1-1, with D uncertain. In germline, CDR1 is MDHEN, CDR2 SYDVKM. The V end lost 6 bases, the J end lost 10 bases, and 18 bases lay between the germline ends. The CDR3 has 13 residues. DNA of the CDR3: TGTGCCAGCAGGCCGAGGGTCCTCGACGGAGCTTTCTTT. Protein product: CASRPRVLDGAFF.

V usage is TRBV6-7 and J usage is TRBJ2-7, with 13 bases matching TRBD2. TRBV6-7 is classed as an ORF, of uncertain function. The CDR3 is 14 amino acids. The V segment lost 10 bases and the J segment 4 bases; nucleotides outside the gene matches: 7. The DNA for the CDR3 is TGTGCCACCAAGACTAGCGGGAGGAAATACGAGCAGTACTTC. Its protein product is CATKTSGRKYEQYF.